The clone carrying this TCR beta chain was seen a few times. During its preparation, the TCRbeta library received unique molecular identifiers. Using its own MiXCR run on the PCR reads, TCRdb lists one record per CDR3 protein. The sample carries approximately 350,000 distinct CDR3 sequences, approximately 10% recorded once. The sample is drawn from a study of T-cell reconstitution after alpha-beta-depleted transplantation in children. The germline gives CDR1 MNHEY, CDR2 SMNVEV (reference sequence). The germline V and J ends were trimmed by 4 bases and 2 bases, with 24 bases remaining between them. The CDR3 consists of 19 residues.

The V gene is TRBV27, the J gene TRBJ1-5; maybe TRBD1 (6 bases). Material: PBMCs from the stem cell graft donor, obtained from the stem cell graft. This TCR came from a human donor who donated a stem cell graft to a child with acute lymphoblastic leukemia. The CDR3 DNA follows: TGTGCCAGCAGTTCCCCCCTTTCCAGGGGAGAGAGGGGCAATCAGCCCCAGCATTTT. This sequence encodes CASSSPLSRGERGNQPQHF.